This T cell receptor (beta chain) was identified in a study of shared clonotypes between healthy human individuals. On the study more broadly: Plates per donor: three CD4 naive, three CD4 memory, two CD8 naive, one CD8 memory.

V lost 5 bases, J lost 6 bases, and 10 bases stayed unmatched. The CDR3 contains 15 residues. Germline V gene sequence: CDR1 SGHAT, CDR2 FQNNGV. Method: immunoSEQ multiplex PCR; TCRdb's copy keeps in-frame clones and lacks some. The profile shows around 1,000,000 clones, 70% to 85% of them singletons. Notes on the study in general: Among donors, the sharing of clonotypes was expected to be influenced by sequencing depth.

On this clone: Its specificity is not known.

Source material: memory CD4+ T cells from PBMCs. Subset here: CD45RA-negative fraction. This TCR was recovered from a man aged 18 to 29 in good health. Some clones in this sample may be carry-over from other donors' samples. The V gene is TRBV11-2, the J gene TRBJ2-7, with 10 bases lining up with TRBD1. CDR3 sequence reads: CASSHPGDRGREQYF. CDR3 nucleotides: TGTGCCAGCAGCCACCCGGGGGACAGGGGACGCGAGCAGTACTTC.